A selection of T cell receptor beta chains follows, all from one sample in a study of STAT5B mutations in CD4+ large granular lymphocyte leukemia. Assay: immunoSEQ multiplex PCR; the TCRdb copy retains only in-frame clones and omits some. The sample has around 35,000 clones, approximately 90% seen once. The specimen sequenced was CD4+ T cells from blood buffy coats. The receptors come from a human donor in good health. Each CDR3 is given with its conserved first and last residue. D genes are given only for firm matches. Rows may omit the clone size; those that give it use once, few, many or a size class.

CDR3	DNA	J	V	size	D
CASSENTGELFF	TGTGCCAGCAGCGAAAACACCGGGGAGCTGTTTTTT	TRBJ2-2	TRBV7-9	few	NA
CASRGTSHTDTQYF	TGTGCCAGCAGAGGGACTAGTCACACAGATACGCAGTATTTT	TRBJ2-3	TRBV28	NA	TRBD2
CAISERDQMSEQYF	TGTGCCATCAGTGAACGGGACCAAATGAGCGAGCAGTACTTC	TRBJ2-7	TRBV10-3	once	NA
CAWSVGISNQPQHF	TGTGCCTGGAGTGTCGGGATTAGCAATCAGCCCCAGCATTTT	TRBJ1-5	TRBV30	few	NA
CAIQQGGEQYF	TGTGCCATCCAACAGGGTGGCGAGCAGTACTTC	TRBJ2-7	TRBV10-3	NA	NA
CASSALGVGETQYF	TGTGCCAGCAGCGCGCTGGGTGTCGGAGAGACCCAGTACTTC	TRBJ2-5	TRBV7-2	NA	NA
CASSLSGGGYTF	TGTGCCAGCAGTTTGAGTGGGGGTGGCTACACCTTC	TRBJ1-2	TRBV28	NA	NA
CASSLGQSGELFF	TGTGCCAGCAGCCTCGGACAGTCTGGGGAGCTGTTTTTT	TRBJ2-2	TRBV11-3	NA	NA
CASRRQGSAEAFF	TGTGCCAGTCGCCGACAGGGCAGCGCTGAAGCTTTCTTT	TRBJ1-1	TRBV19	NA	TRBD1
CASSLRDTLFSYNEQFF	TGTGCCAGCAGCCTAAGGGACACCTTATTCTCCTACAATGAGCAGTTCTTC	TRBJ2-1	TRBV7-9	NA	NA
CASSLRADTQYF	TGTGCCAGCAGCTTGAGGGCAGATACGCAGTATTTT	TRBJ2-3	TRBV5-4	NA	NA
CASIPPGGRSYEQYF	TGTGCCAGCATACCACCGGGGGGGAGATCCTACGAGCAGTACTTC	TRBJ2-7	TRBV6-1	NA	TRBD2
CASSLGLKGEKLFF	TGTGCCAGCAGCTTAGGACTGAAGGGCGAAAAACTGTTTTTT	TRBJ1-4	TRBV7-2	NA	NA
CASNSDSDNEQFF	TGTGCCAGCAACTCAGACAGTGACAATGAGCAGTTCTTC	TRBJ2-1	TRBV2	once	NA
CASSAGTGVRWSTDTQYF	TGTGCCAGCAGCGCCGGGACAGGGGTCCGATGGAGCACAGATACGCAGTATTTT	TRBJ2-3	TRBV9	once	TRBD1
CASSEDRTLSYNEQFF	TGCGCCAGCAGTGAGGACAGGACACTCTCCTACAATGAGCAGTTCTTC	TRBJ2-1	TRBV10-2	NA	NA
CASSPRSTEAFF	TGTGCCAGCAGCCCCCGGAGCACTGAAGCTTTCTTT	TRBJ1-1	TRBV28	NA	NA
CASSSGGGYGYTF	TGTGCCAGCAGCTCAGGGGGCGGCTATGGCTACACCTTC	TRBJ1-2	TRBV6-6	once	TRBD1
CASSLDSVGGVGELFF	TGTGCCAGCAGCTTAGATTCGGTCGGGGGTGTCGGGGAGCTGTTTTTT	TRBJ2-2	TRBV7-8	NA	NA
CASSRDFRSYEQYF	TGTGCCAGCTCCCGGGACTTTCGCTCCTACGAGCAGTACTTC	TRBJ2-7	TRBV6-1	NA	NA
CASSLAATENEAFF	TGCGCCAGCAGCTTGGCCGCGACAGAGAATGAAGCTTTCTTT	TRBJ1-1	TRBV5-1	NA	NA
CASSTDRGPYEQYF	TGTGCCAGCAGCACGGACAGGGGGCCCTACGAGCAGTACTTC	TRBJ2-7	TRBV7-2	NA	TRBD1
CASKREGPDEQFF	TGTGCCAGCAAACGGGAGGGCCCGGATGAGCAGTTCTTC	TRBJ2-1	TRBV28	NA	TRBD2
CASSPTRRQPQHF	TGTGCCAGCAGTCCCACCCGGCGTCAGCCCCAGCATTTT	TRBJ1-5	TRBV27	NA	NA
CASSSWTDRDTQYF	TGTGCCAGCAGTTCCTGGACAGACAGAGATACGCAGTATTTT	TRBJ2-3	TRBV6-5	NA	NA
CASLTGDWGYTF	TGTGCCAGCCTGACAGGGGATTGGGGCTACACCTTC	TRBJ1-2	TRBV28	NA	TRBD1
CASSELGQTNTETFF	TGTGCCAGCAGTGAACTCGGACAGACAAACACTGAAACTTTCTTT	TRBJ1-1	TRBV6-1	NA	NA
CASSYSRQGNEKLFF	TGTGCCAGCAGTTACTCTCGACAGGGGAATGAAAAACTGTTTTTT	TRBJ1-4	TRBV6-6	NA	TRBD1
CASSEGLGPYYEQYF	TGTGCCAGCAGCGAGGGACTAGGACCTTACTACGAGCAGTACTTC	TRBJ2-7	TRBV5-6	NA	TRBD2
CASSVRGPQHF	TGTGCCAGCAGCGTCAGGGGGCCCCAGCATTTT	TRBJ1-5	TRBV5-8	NA	NA
CASSVDRRSYEQYF	TGTGCCAGCAGCGTGGACAGGCGCTCCTACGAGCAGTACTTC	TRBJ2-7	TRBV6-5	NA	TRBD1
CASRGDSRQIFF	TGTGCCAGCAGAGGGGACAGCCGCCAGATTTTCTTT	TRBJ1-1	TRBV6-4	NA	TRBD1
CASSSRGPANYGYTF	TGTGCCAGCAGCTCCCGGGGGCCAGCCAACTATGGCTACACCTTC	TRBJ1-2	TRBV7-2	NA	NA
CASSLFMRGETQYF	TGTGCCAGCAGCTTATTTATGAGGGGAGAGACCCAGTACTTC	TRBJ2-5	TRBV7-9	NA	NA
CASSQQGAIQPQHF	TGTGCCAGCAGTCAACAGGGGGCAATCCAGCCCCAGCATTTT	TRBJ1-5	TRBV7-9	NA	TRBD1
CASSLQDRERYF	TGTGCCAGCAGTTTGCAGGACAGGGAGCGGTACTTC	TRBJ2-7	TRBV28	NA	TRBD1
CASSPLAGDPYNEQFF	TGTGCCAGCTCACCTTTAGCGGGAGATCCCTACAATGAGCAGTTCTTC	TRBJ2-1	TRBV18	NA	TRBD2
CASSFRDRAYEQYF	TGTGCCAGTAGTTTCCGGGACAGGGCCTACGAGCAGTACTTC	TRBJ2-7	TRBV19	once	TRBD1
CASSHPTSRASTDTQYF	TGTGCCAGCAGCCACCCGACTAGCAGGGCTAGCACAGATACGCAGTATTTT	TRBJ2-3	TRBV12-1	NA	NA
CASSQVEGGPYEQYF	TGTGCCAGCAGCCAAGTAGAGGGAGGGCCCTACGAGCAGTACTTC	TRBJ2-7	TRBV14	NA	TRBD2
CASSREPGAGNEQFF	TGTGCCAGCAGTCGAGAACCGGGGGCGGGGAATGAGCAGTTCTTC	TRBJ2-1	TRBV11-2	NA	NA
CASSYWSRGQGEQYF	TGTGCCAGCAGTTACTGGTCCAGGGGGCAGGGCGAGCAGTACTTC	TRBJ2-7	TRBV6-5	NA	TRBD1
CASSEGGTGYGYTF	TGTGCCAGCAGTGAAGGGGGGACAGGTTATGGCTACACCTTC	TRBJ1-2	TRBV6-1	NA	TRBD1
CASSLALSTEAFF	TGTGCCAGCAGCTTAGCGTTAAGCACTGAAGCTTTCTTT	TRBJ1-1	TRBV7-8	NA	NA
CSATGLAGRNNEQFF	TGCAGCGCGACGGGACTAGCGGGACGCAACAATGAGCAGTTCTTC	TRBJ2-1	TRBV29-1	NA	TRBD2
CASSSGLAAYNEQFF	TGTGCCAGCAGCTCGGGACTAGCGGCATACAATGAGCAGTTCTTC	TRBJ2-1	TRBV7-9	NA	TRBD2
CASSSLAGGYEQYF	TGTGCCAGCAGTTCCCTAGCGGGAGGATACGAGCAGTACTTC	TRBJ2-7	TRBV11-2	few	TRBD2
CSVGQGAGEQYF	TGCAGCGTCGGACAGGGGGCGGGCGAGCAGTACTTC	TRBJ2-7	TRBV29-1	few	TRBD1
CASSYSEAFLYEQYF	TGTGCCAGCAGTTACTCGGAGGCTTTTCTCTACGAGCAGTACTTC	TRBJ2-7	TRBV6-5	NA	NA
CASSLAGQGVEQYF	TGTGCCAGCAGCTTAGCGGGGCAGGGAGTGGAGCAGTACTTC	TRBJ2-7	TRBV11-2	once	NA
CASSLRGSSYNEQFF	TGTGCCAGCAGCCTCAGGGGATCTTCTTACAATGAGCAGTTCTTC	TRBJ2-1	TRBV11-3	NA	NA
CASSYPPGQGNYGYTF	TGTGCCAGCAGTTACCCCCCGGGACAGGGAAACTATGGCTACACCTTC	TRBJ1-2	TRBV6-5	NA	TRBD1
CASTGAGSSYNEQFF	TGTGCCAGCACGGGAGCGGGGAGCTCCTACAATGAGCAGTTCTTC	TRBJ2-1	TRBV2	few	TRBD2
CASSLGGSGMGTGELFF	TGCGCCAGCAGCTTGGGCGGAAGCGGGATGGGGACCGGGGAGCTGTTTTTT	TRBJ2-2	TRBV5-1	NA	TRBD2
CASTHGGKNTEAFF	TGTGCCAGCACCCACGGGGGGAAGAACACTGAAGCTTTCTTT	TRBJ1-1	TRBV7-6	NA	NA